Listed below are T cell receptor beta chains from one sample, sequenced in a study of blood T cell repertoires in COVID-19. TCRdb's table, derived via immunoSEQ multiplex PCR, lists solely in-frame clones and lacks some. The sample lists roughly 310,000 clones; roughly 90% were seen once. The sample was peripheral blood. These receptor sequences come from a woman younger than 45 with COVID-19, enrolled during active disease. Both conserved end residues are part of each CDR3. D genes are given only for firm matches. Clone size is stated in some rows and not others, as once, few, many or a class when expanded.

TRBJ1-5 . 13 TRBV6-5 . CAGSDYRHLPQHF TGTGCCGGGTCGGATTACAGACACCTTCCCCAGCATTTT
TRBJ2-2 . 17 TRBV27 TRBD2 CASSVYSGSQRTGELFF TGTGCCAGCAGTGTCTACAGCGGGAGTCAACGCACCGGGGAGCTGTTTTTT
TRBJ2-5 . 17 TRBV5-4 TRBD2 CASSLGPGLASQETQYF TGTGCCAGCAGCCTCGGTCCCGGACTAGCCTCCCAAGAGACCCAGTACTTC
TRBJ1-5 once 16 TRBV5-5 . CAGSENWDIRNQPQHF TGTGCCGGCAGCGAAAACTGGGACATCCGCAATCAGCCCCAGCATTTT
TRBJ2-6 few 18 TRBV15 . CATSRWGRGTSGANVLTF TGTGCCACCAGCAGATGGGGGAGGGGGACCTCTGGGGCCAACGTCCTGACTTTC
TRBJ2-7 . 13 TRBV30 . CAWRGRQGGEQYF TGTGCCTGGAGAGGGCGGCAGGGAGGCGAGCAGTACTTC
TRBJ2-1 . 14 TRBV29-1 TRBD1 CSVPGQGIYNEQFF TGCAGCGTACCGGGACAGGGGATCTACAATGAGCAGTTCTTC
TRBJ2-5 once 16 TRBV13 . CASSFRGTPFRETQYF TGTGCCAGCAGCTTTCGCGGGACTCCATTCCGAGAGACCCAGTACTTC
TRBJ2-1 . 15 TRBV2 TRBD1 CASSEGTGEGNEQFF TGTGCCAGCAGTGAGGGGACAGGGGAAGGGAATGAGCAGTTCTTC
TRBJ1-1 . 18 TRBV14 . CASSQEMTDPYRGAEAFF TGTGCCAGCAGCCAAGAAATGACAGACCCCTACCGGGGGGCTGAAGCTTTCTTT
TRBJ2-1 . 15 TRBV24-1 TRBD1 CATSDPTTGNGEQFF TGTGCCACCAGTGACCCTACGACAGGGAATGGTGAGCAGTTCTTC
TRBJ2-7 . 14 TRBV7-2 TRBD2 CASSLSGRHNEQYF TGTGCCAGCAGCTTAAGCGGGAGGCATAACGAGCAGTACTTC
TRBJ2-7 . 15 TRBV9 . CASSPGGLTSYEQYF TGTGCCAGCAGCCCCGGGGGACTCACCTCCTACGAGCAGTACTTC
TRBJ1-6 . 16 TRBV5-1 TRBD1 CASSLEPGQGNSPLHF TGCGCCAGCAGCTTGGAACCGGGACAGGGCAATTCACCCCTCCACTTT
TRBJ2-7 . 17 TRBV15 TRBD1 CATSALFRDRDLYEQYF TGTGCCACCAGCGCTCTTTTTCGGGACAGGGACCTCTACGAGCAGTACTTC
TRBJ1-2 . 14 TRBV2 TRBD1 CASSVRGTGSGYTF TGTGCCAGCAGTGTCAGGGGGACAGGGTCTGGCTACACCTTC
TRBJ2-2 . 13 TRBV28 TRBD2 CASRLAGGGELFF TGTGCCAGCAGACTAGCGGGAGGCGGTGAGCTGTTTTTT
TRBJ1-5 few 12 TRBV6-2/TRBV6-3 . CASSYGGQPQHF TGTGCCAGCAGTTACGGAGGCCAGCCCCAGCATTTT
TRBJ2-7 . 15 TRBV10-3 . CAISEKNVEGTPRDF TGTGCCATCAGTGAGAAAAATGTAGAGGGGACTCCTAGGGACTTC
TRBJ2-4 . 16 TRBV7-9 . CASSPERISDKNIQYF TGTGCCAGCAGCCCCGAGAGGATTTCGGACAAAAACATTCAGTACTTC
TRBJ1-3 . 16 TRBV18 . CASSPPGGYSGNTIYF TGTGCCAGCTCACCACCCGGGGGTTACTCTGGAAACACCATATATTTT
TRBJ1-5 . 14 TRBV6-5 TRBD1 CASSSETGTQPQHF TGTGCCAGCAGTTCCGAGACAGGGACTCAGCCCCAGCATTTT
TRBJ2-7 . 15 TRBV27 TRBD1 CASSDRDRSSYEQYF TGTGCCAGCTCGGACCGGGACAGGAGCTCCTACGAGCAGTACTTC
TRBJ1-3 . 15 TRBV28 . CASSLLQSSGNTIYF TGTGCCAGCAGTTTACTACAGAGCTCTGGAAACACCATATATTTT
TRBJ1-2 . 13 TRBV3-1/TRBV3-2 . CASSQDTPYGYTF TGTGCCAGCAGCCAAGACACACCCTATGGCTACACCTTC
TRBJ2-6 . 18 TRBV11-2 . CASSLEYYPSSGANVLTF TGTGCCAGCAGCTTAGAGTATTACCCTAGCTCTGGGGCCAACGTCCTGACTTTC
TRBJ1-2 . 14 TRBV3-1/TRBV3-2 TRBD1 CASSQTGWNYGYTF TGTGCCAGCAGCCAGACAGGGTGGAACTATGGCTACACCTTC
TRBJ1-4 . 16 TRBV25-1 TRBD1 CASSESKTGTNEKLFF TGTGCCAGCAGTGAGTCCAAGACAGGGACTAATGAAAAACTGTTTTTT
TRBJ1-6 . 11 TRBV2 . CASGTNSPLHF TGTGCCAGCGGGACAAATTCACCCCTCCACTTT
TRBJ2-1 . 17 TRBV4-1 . CASSQEGSGSSYNEQFF TGCGCCAGCAGCCAAGAAGGTAGCGGATCCAGCTACAATGAGCAGTTCTTC
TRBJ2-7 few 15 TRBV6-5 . CASRAITRGYYEQYF TGTGCCAGCAGAGCCATCACAAGGGGGTACTACGAGCAGTACTTC
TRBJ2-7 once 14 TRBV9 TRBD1 CASSGTGVRNEQYF TGTGCCAGCAGCGGGACAGGGGTAAGGAACGAGCAGTACTTC
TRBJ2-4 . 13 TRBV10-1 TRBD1 CASSVDRVGPKYF TGCGCCAGCAGTGTCGACAGGGTTGGGCCGAAATACTTC
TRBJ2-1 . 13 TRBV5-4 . CASSHSRGNEQFF TGTGCCAGCAGCCATTCAAGGGGGAATGAGCAGTTCTTC
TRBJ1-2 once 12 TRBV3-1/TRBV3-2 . CASSQAYGGYTF TGTGCCAGCAGCCAGGCTTACGGGGGCTACACCTTC
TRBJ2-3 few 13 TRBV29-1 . CSVRQGGTDTQYF TGCAGCGTTCGGCAGGGTGGCACAGATACGCAGTATTTT
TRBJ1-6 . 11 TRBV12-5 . CASASQGPLHF TGTGCTAGTGCCTCCCAGGGCCCCCTCCACTTT
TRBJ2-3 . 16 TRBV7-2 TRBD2 CASSLGLAGPTDTQYF TGTGCCAGCAGCTTAGGTCTAGCGGGGCCCACAGATACGCAGTATTTT
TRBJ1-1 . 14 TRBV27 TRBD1 CASSFRTGGSEAFF TGTGCCAGCAGTTTCCGAACAGGGGGGTCTGAAGCTTTCTTT
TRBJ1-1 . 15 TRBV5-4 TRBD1 CASSLVQGGSNEAFF TGTGCCAGCAGCTTGGTACAGGGGGGCAGCAATGAAGCTTTCTTT
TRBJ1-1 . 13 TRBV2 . CASITGLNTEAFF TGTGCCAGCATAACAGGCTTGAACACTGAAGCTTTCTTT
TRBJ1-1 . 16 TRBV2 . CASSEGRRVVNTEAFF TGTGCCAGCAGCGAGGGCCGAAGGGTTGTAAACACTGAAGCTTTCTTT
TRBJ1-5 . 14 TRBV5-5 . CASSIQGSDHPQHF TGTGCCAGCAGCATTCAGGGGAGTGATCACCCCCAGCATTTT
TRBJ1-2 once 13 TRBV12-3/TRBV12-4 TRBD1 CASRGDRIYGYTF TGTGCCAGCAGGGGGGACAGGATCTATGGCTACACCTTC
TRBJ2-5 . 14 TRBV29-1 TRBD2 CSVEDPSGTETQYF TGCAGCGTTGAAGATCCTAGCGGGACAGAGACCCAGTACTTC
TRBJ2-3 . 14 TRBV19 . CASSPLVGSDTQYF TGTGCCAGTAGTCCCTTAGTGGGCTCAGATACGCAGTATTTT
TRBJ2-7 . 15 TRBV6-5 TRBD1 CASSRTGGASYEQYF TGTGCCAGCAGTAGGACAGGGGGGGCCTCCTACGAGCAGTACTTC
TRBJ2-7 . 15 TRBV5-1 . CASSLAGTMNYEQYF TGCGCCAGCAGCTTGGCTGGGACAATGAACTACGAGCAGTACTTC
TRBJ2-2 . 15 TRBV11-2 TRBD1 CASSPKQGAGGELFF TGTGCCAGCAGCCCGAAACAGGGGGCTGGCGGGGAGCTGTTTTTT
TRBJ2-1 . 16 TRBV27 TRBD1 CASSPAFGTGSHEQFF TGTGCCAGCAGTCCTGCCTTCGGGACAGGGTCCCATGAGCAGTTCTTC
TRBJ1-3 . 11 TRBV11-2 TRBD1 CASSVLGQLIF TGTGCCAGCAGCGTCCTGGGACAGTTAATTTTT
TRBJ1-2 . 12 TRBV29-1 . CSVGQGAYGYTF TGCAGCGTTGGGCAGGGTGCCTATGGCTACACCTTC